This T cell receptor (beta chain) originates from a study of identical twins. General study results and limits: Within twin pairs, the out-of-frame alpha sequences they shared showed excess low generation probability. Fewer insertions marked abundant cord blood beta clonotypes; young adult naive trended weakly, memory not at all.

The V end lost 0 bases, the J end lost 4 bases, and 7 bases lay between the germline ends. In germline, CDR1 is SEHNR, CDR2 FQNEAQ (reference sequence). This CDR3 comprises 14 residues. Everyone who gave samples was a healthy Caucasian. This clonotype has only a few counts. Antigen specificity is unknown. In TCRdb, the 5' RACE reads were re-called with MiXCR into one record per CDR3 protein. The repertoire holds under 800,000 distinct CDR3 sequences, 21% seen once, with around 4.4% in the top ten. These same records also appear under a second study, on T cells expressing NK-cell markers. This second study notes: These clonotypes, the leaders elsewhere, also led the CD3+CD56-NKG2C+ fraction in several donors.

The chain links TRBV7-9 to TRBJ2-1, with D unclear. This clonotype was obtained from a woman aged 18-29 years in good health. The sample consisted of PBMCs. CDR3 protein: CASSLASVYNEQFF. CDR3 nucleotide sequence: TGTGCCAGCAGCTTAGCCAGCGTGTACAATGAGCAGTTCTTC.